This T cell receptor beta chain was recorded in a study of T-cell reconstitution after alpha-beta-depleted transplantation in children. It was with unique molecular identifiers that the TCRbeta library was prepared. TCRdb re-derived calls from the PCR reads in MiXCR, one entry per CDR3 protein. This table holds around 670,000 distinct CDR3 sequences, about 12% found once. With 1 base removed from V and 5 bases from J, the gap between germline ends came to 14 bases. This CDR3 spans 15 amino acids. Germline lookup yields CDR1 LNHNV and CDR2 YYDKDF (reference sequence). Regarding the study as a whole: At day 60, the high TCRbeta diversity found in some patients originated from recipient T cells and thymic progenitors that had survived.

This clonotype showed up just a few times. The target antigen is unknown. Sequencing was performed on PBMCs, taken before TCRalphabeta/CD19-depleted stem cell transplant. This TCR derives from a girl aged 2-10 years with congenital amegakaryocytic thrombocytopenia, due to receive a stem cell transplant. The rearrangement links TRBV15 to TRBJ1-1, with a possible D match to TRBD1 (5 bases). The DNA for the CDR3 is TGTGCCACCAGCAGAGTTTCCTCGGGGGAGACTGAAGCTTTCTTT. It is translated as CATSRVSSGETEAFF. The variable domain in full, with the rest retrieved from reference TRBV15 and TRBJ1-1, is DAMVIQNPRYQVTQFGKPVTLSCSQTLNHNVMYWYQQKSSQAPKLLFHYYDKDFNNEADTPDNFQSRRPNTSFCFLDIRSPGLGDTAMYLCATSRVSSGETEAFFGQGTRLTVV.